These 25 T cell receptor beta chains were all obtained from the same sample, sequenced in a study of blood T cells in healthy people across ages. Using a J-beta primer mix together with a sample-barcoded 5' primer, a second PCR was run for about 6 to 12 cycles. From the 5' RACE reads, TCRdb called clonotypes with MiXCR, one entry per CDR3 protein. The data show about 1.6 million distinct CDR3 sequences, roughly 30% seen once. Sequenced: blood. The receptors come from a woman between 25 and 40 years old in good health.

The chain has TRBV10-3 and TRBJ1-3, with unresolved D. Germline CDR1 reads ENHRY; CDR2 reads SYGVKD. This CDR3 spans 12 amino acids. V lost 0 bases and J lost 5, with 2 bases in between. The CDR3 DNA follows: TGTGCCATCAGTGAGTCCAGAAACACCATATATTTT. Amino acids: CAISESRNTIYF.

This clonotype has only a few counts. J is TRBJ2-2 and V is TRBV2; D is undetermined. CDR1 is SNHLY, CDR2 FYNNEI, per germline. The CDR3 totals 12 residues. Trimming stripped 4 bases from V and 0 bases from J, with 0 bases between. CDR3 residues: CASSANTGELFF. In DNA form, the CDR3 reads TGTGCCAGCAGTGCGAACACCGGGGAGCTGTTTTTT.

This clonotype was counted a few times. The CDR3 DNA reads TGCAGTGCTAGAGACCCCGCGACTAGCGGGAGCTACAATGAGCAGTTCTTC. Translating it yields CSARDPATSGSYNEQFF. The V gene is TRBV20-1, the J gene TRBJ2-1; 12 bases line up with TRBD2. The CDR3 runs to 17 residues. Germline V gene sequence: CDR1 DFQATT, CDR2 SNEGSKA (reference sequence). The J segment lost 3 bases and the V segment lost 0 bases, leaving 6 bases of the junction unmatched.

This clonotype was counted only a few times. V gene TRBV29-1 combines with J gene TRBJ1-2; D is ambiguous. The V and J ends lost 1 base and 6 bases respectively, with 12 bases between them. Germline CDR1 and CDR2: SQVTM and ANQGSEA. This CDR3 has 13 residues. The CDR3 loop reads CSVEVPGRNGYTF. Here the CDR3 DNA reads TGCAGCGTTGAAGTCCCTGGAAGGAATGGCTACACCTTC.

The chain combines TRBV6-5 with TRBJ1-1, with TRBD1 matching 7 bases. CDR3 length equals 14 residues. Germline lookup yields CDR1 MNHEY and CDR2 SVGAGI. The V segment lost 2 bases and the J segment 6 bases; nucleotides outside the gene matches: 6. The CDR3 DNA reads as TGTGCCAGCAGTTACGGAGACAGGGCCCCTGAAGCTTTCTTT. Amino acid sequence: CASSYGDRAPEAFF.

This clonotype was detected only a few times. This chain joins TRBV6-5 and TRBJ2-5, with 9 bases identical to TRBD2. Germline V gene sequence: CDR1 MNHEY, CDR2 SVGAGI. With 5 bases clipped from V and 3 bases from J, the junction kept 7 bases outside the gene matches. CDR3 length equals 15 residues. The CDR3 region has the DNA TGTGCCAGCAGTCTCGAGACTAGCGGAGAAGAGACCCAGTACTTC. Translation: CASSLETSGEETQYF.

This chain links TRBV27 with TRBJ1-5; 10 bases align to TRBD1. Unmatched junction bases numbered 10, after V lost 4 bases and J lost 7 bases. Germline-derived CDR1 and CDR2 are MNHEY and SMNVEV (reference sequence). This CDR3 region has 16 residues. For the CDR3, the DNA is TGTGCCAGCAGTTCCCGGGACAGGGGACGGGAACAGCCCCAGCATTTT. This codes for CASSSRDRGREQPQHF.

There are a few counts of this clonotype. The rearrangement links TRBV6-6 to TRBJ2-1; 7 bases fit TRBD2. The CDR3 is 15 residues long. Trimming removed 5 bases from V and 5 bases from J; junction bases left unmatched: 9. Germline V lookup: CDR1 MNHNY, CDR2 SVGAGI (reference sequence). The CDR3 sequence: CASSLADLTHNEQFF. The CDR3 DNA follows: TGTGCCAGCAGTCTAGCGGATTTAACCCACAATGAGCAGTTCTTC.

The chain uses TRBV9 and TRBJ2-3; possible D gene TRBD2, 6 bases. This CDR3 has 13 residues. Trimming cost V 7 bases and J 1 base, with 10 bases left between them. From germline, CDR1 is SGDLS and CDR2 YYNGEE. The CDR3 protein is CASEGLRTDTQYF. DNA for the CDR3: TGTGCCAGCGAGGGACTCCGCACAGATACGCAGTATTTT.

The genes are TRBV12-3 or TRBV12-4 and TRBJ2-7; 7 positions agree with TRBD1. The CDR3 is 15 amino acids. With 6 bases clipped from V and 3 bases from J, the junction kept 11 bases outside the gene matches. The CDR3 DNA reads TGTGCCAGCAGATTCGGACAGGAGGCAATCTACGAGCAGTACTTC. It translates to CASRFGQEAIYEQYF.

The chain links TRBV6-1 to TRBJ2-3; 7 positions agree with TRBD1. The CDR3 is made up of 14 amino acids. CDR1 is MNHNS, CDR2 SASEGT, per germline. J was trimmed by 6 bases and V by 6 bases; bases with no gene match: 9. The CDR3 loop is CASRNDRAVDTQYF. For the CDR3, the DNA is TGTGCCAGCAGAAATGACAGGGCGGTCGATACGCAGTATTTT.

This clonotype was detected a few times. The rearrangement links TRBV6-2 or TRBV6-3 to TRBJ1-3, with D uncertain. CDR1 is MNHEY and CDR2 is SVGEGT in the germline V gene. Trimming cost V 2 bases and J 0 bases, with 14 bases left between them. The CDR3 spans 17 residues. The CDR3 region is CASSYKAATRSGNTIYF. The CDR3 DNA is TGTGCCAGCAGTTACAAGGCGGCGACTCGCTCTGGAAACACCATATATTTT.

CDR3 amino acids: CASSLSKGWMNYEQYF. The CDR3, as DNA: TGTGCCAGCAGTTTATCGAAGGGCTGGATGAACTACGAGCAGTACTTC. The chain joins TRBV27 to TRBJ2-7; no definite D call. Germline CDR1 and CDR2: MNHEY and SMNVEV (reference sequence). The CDR3 spans 16 residues. V lost 0 bases, J lost 3 bases, and 15 bases lay in between.

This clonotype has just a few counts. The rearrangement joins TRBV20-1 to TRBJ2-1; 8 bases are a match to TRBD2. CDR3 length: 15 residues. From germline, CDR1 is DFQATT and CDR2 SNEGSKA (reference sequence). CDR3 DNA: TGCAGGGTGGGAAGCGGGGGCCCCCGCGGGCATGAGCAGTTCTTC. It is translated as CRVGSGGPRGHEQFF.

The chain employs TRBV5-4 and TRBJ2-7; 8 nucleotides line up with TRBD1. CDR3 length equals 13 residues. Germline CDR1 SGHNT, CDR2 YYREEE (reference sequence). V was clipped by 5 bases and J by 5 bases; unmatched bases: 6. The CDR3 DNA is TGTGCCAGCAGTTCAGGGGGCTACCACGAGCAGTACTTC. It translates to CASSSGGYHEQYF.

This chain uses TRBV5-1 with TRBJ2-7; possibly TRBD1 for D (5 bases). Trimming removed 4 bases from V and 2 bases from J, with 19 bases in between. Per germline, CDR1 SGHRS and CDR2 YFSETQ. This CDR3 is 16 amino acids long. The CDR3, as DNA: TGCGCCAGCAGCGCGAAGACAGTGAACGGCCCCTACGAGCAGTACTTC. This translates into CASSAKTVNGPYEQYF.

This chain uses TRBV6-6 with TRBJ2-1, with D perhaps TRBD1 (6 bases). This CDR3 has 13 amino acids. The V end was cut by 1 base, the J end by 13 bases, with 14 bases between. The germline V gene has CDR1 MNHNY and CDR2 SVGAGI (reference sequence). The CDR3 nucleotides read TGTGCCAGCAGTTACTACAGGGATCAGACCCAGTTCTTC. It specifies CASSYYRDQTQFF.

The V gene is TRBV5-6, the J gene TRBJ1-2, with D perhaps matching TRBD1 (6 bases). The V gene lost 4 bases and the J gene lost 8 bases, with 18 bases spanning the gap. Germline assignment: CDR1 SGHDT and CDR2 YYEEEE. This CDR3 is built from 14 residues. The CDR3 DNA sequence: TGTGCCAGCAGCCCGCTGACAGGACCAGGAGGCTACACCTTC. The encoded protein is CASSPLTGPGGYTF.

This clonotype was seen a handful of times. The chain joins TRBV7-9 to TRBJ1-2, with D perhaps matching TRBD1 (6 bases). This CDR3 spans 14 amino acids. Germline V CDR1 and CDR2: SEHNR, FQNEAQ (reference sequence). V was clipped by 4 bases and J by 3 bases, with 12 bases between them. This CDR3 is CASSSPDSYYGYTF. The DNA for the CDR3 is TGTGCCAGCAGCTCCCCGGACAGCTACTATGGCTACACCTTC.

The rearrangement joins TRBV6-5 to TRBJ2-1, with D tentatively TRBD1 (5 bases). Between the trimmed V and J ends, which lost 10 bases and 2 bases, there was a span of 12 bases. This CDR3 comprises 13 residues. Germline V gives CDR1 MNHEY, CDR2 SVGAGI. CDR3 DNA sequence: TGTGCCACCCTAGACAGACCCTACAATGAGCAGTTCTTC. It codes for CATLDRPYNEQFF.

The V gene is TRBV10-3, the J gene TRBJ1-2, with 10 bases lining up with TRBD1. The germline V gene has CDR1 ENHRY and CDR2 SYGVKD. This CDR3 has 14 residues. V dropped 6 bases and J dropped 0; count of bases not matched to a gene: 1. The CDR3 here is CAIRGTGANYGYTF. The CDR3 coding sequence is TGTGCCATCAGAGGGACAGGGGCTAACTATGGCTACACCTTC.

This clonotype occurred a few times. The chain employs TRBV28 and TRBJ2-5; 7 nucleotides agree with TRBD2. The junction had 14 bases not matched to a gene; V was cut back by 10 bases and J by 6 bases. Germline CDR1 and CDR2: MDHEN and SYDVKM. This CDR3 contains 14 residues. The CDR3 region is CATSRGGVGQTQYF. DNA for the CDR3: TGTGCCACCTCGCGTGGGGGGGTGGGACAGACCCAGTACTTC.

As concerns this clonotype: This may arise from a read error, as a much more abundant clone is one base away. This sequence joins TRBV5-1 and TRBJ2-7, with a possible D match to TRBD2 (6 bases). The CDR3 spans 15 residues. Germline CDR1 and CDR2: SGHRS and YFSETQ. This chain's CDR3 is CASSKGGDSTYERYF. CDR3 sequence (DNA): TGCGCCAGCAGCAAGGGAGGTGATAGTACCTACGAGCGGTACTTC. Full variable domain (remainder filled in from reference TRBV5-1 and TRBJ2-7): KAGVTQTPRYLIKTRGQQVTLSCSPISGHRSVSWYQQTPGQGLQFLFEYFSETQRNKGNFPGRFSGRQFSNSRSEMNVSTLELGDSALYLCASSKGGDSTYERYFGPGTRLTVT.

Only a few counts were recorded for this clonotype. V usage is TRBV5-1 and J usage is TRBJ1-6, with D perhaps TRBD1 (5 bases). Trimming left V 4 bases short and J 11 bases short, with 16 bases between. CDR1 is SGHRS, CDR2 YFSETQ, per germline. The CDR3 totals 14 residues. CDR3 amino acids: CASSEAEGMAPLHF. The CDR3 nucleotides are TGCGCCAGCAGCGAGGCGGAGGGGATGGCACCCCTCCACTTT.

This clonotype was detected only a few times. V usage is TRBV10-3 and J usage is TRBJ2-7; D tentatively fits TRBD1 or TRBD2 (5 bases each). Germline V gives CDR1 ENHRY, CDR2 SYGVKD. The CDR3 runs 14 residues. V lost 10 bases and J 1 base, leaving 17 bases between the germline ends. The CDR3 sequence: CATSRGAESYEQYF. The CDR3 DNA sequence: TGTGCCACCTCCCGGGGCGCGGAGTCCTACGAGCAGTACTTC.